Listed below are T cell receptor beta chains from one sample, sequenced in a study of T cell responses to AZD1222 COVID-19 vaccine. The method was immunoSEQ multiplex PCR; TCRdb's version includes in-frame clones alone and lacks a portion of them. This sample has approximately 180,000 clones, with around 92% found just once. This specimen consisted of peripheral blood, obtained on day 0 of AZD1222 vaccination. The receptors were gathered from an adult in good health. CDR3s include the opening cysteine and the closing phenylalanine or tryptophan. D genes are given only for firm matches. Some rows have no size entry. The others give once, few or many, or a class for an expanded clone.

j_call clone_size v_call d_call cdr3_aa cdr3_nt
TRBJ1-2 . TRBV7-2 . CASSLGAFGRDFVGYTF TGTGCCAGCAGCTTAGGCGCCTTTGGGAGGGATTTCGTTGGCTACACCTTC
TRBJ1-2 once TRBV19 . CASSTQGHQTGYTF TGTGCCAGTAGTACCCAAGGACATCAGACTGGCTACACCTTC
TRBJ2-2 . TRBV6-5 TRBD2 CASSTGLAVRELFF TGTGCCAGCAGTACCGGACTAGCCGTCAGGGAGCTGTTTTTT
TRBJ1-4 . TRBV11-2 . CASSYVSGRAEKLFF TGTGCCAGCAGCTACGTCTCCGGTCGGGCCGAAAAACTGTTTTTT
TRBJ2-2 . TRBV18 TRBD2 CASSPSRRGGLAALTNTGELFF TGTGCCAGCTCACCGTCTCGACGAGGGGGACTAGCGGCCCTAACGAACACCGGGGAGCTGTTTTTT
TRBJ2-1 . TRBV24-1 TRBD2 CATSDTGGSTFRNEQFF TGTGCCACCAGTGATACGGGGGGTTCGACATTCCGCAATGAGCAGTTCTTC
TRBJ2-2 . TRBV7-2 TRBD2 CASSVPGGQRKLFF TGTGCCAGCAGCGTCCCGGGAGGCCAGAGGAAGCTGTTTTTT
TRBJ2-2 . TRBV11-2 . CASSFQGNTGELFF TGTGCCAGCAGCTTCCAGGGGAACACCGGGGAGCTGTTTTTT
TRBJ1-2 . TRBV18 . CASSPGHRNYGYTF TGTGCCAGCTCACCGGGACACAGAAACTATGGCTACACCTTC
TRBJ1-5 . TRBV5-6 TRBD1 CASTQGGAYQPQHF TGTGCCAGCACGCAGGGGGGGGCGTATCAGCCCCAGCATTTT
TRBJ1-1 once TRBV6-6 TRBD1 CASNRGRGQRTEAFF TGTGCCAGCAATAGGGGTAGGGGGCAGCGCACTGAAGCTTTCTTT
TRBJ1-2 . TRBV3-1/TRBV3-2 . CASSQDQVGYTF TGTGCCAGCAGCCAAGATCAGGTTGGCTACACCTTC
TRBJ2-2 . TRBV5-1 TRBD1 CASSRTGRPMNTGELFF TGCGCCAGCAGCCGGACAGGGCGGCCTATGAACACCGGGGAGCTGTTTTTT
TRBJ2-7 . TRBV15 TRBD1 CATEKGGQGWSEQYF TGTGCCACCGAAAAGGGGGGACAGGGCTGGAGCGAGCAGTACTTC
TRBJ1-2 . TRBV10-2 TRBD1 CASSESRTGDYGYTF TGCGCCAGCAGTGAGTCACGGACAGGGGACTATGGCTACACCTTC
TRBJ2-3 . TRBV5-5 TRBD1 CASSWTGGRGTDTQYF TGTGCCAGCAGCTGGACAGGGGGAAGAGGCACAGATACGCAGTATTTT
TRBJ1-5 . TRBV30 TRBD1 CAWSAGQGRNQPQHF TGTGCCTGGAGTGCCGGACAGGGGCGCAATCAGCCCCAGCATTTT
TRBJ1-1 . TRBV10-2 . CASREGRHTEAFF TGCGCCAGCAGAGAGGGGAGGCACACTGAAGCTTTCTTT
TRBJ1-4 . TRBV12-3/TRBV12-4 . CATRIATNEKLFF TGTGCCACCCGAATTGCAACTAATGAAAAACTGTTTTTT
TRBJ2-2 once TRBV3-1/TRBV3-2 . CASSQEQLGSTGELFF TGTGCCAGCAGCCAAGAACAGCTAGGGTCCACCGGGGAGCTGTTTTTT
TRBJ1-5 . TRBV5-8 . CASRSGSRIPYQPQHF TGTGCCAGCAGGTCTGGGTCTCGCATACCATATCAGCCCCAGCATTTT
TRBJ1-5 . TRBV6-5 . CASRQILGPQHF TGTGCCAGCAGACAGATTCTTGGGCCCCAGCATTTT
TRBJ2-1 . TRBV7-3 . CASSPGPAVDEQFF TGTGCCAGCAGCCCGGGCCCAGCGGTCGATGAGCAGTTCTTC
TRBJ1-1 once TRBV5-4 TRBD1 CASSFTGASTEAFF TGTGCCAGCAGCTTTACAGGGGCGAGCACTGAAGCTTTCTTT
TRBJ1-1 . TRBV10-2 . CASSEIRDRGGTEAFF TGCGCCAGCAGTGAAATCAGGGATAGGGGCGGCACTGAAGCTTTCTTT
TRBJ1-2 . TRBV7-9 . CASSYRESRSYGYTF TGTGCCAGCAGCTACAGGGAGAGCCGGTCCTATGGCTACACCTTC
TRBJ2-1 . TRBV2 . CASSTLEQFF TGTGCCAGCAGCACTCTTGAGCAGTTCTTC